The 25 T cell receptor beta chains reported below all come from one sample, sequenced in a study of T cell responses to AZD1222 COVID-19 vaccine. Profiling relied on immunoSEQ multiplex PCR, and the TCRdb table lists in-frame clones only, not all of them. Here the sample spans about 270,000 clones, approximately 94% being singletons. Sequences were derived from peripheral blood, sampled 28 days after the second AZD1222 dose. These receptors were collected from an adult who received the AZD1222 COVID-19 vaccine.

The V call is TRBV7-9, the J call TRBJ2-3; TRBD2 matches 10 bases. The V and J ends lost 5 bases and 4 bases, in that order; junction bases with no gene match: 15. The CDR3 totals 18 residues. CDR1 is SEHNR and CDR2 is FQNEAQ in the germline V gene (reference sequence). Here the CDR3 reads CASSTGRTGTSASDTQYF. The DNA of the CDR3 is TGTGCCAGCAGCACGGGCCGCACCGGGACTAGCGCCTCAGATACGCAGTATTTT.

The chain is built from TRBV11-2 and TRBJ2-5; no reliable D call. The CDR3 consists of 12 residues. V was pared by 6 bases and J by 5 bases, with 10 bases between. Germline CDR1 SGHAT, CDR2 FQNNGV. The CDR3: CASRKLMETQYF. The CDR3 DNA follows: TGTGCCAGCAGAAAGCTTATGGAGACCCAGTACTTC.

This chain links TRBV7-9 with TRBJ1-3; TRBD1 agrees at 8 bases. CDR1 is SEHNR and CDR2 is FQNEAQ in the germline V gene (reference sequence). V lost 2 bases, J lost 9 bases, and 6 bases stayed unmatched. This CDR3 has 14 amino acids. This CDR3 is CASSLQGAGGTIYF. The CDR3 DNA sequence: TGTGCCAGCAGCTTACAGGGGGCGGGAGGCACCATATATTTT.

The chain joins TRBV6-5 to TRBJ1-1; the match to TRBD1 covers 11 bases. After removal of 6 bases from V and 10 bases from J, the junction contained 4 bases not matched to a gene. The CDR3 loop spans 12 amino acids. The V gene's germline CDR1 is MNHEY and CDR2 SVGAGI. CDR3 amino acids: CASRDRGRLAFF. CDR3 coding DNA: TGTGCCAGCAGGGACAGGGGGCGTTTAGCTTTCTTT.

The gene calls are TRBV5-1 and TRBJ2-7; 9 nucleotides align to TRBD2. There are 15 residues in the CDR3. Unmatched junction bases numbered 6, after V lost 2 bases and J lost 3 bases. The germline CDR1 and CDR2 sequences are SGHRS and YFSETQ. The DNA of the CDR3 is TGCGCCAGCAGCTTAAGGCGGGAGGGCCTCTACGAGCAGTACTTC. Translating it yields CASSLRREGLYEQYF.

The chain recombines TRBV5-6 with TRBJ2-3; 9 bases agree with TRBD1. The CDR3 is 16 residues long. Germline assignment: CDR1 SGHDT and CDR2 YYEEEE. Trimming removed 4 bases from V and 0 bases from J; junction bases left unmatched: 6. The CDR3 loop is CASSLPGQGSTDTQYF. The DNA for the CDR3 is TGTGCCAGCAGCCTTCCGGGACAGGGAAGCACAGATACGCAGTATTTT. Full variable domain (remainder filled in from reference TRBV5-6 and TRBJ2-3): DAGVTQSPTHLIKTRGQQVTLRCSPKSGHDTVSWYQQALGQGPQFIFQYYEEEERQRGNFPDRFSGHQFPNYSSELNVNALLLGDSALYLCASSLPGQGSTDTQYFGPGTRLTVL.

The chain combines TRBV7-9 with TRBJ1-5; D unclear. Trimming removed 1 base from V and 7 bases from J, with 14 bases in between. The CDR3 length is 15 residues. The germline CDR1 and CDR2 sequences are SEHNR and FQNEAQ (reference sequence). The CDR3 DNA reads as TGTGCCAGCAGCTTAGGTCCTGGGCAGTCGCAGCCCCAGCATTTT. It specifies CASSLGPGQSQPQHF.

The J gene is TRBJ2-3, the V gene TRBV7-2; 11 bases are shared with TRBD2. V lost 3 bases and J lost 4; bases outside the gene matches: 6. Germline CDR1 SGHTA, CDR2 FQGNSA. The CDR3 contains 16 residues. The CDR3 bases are TGTGCCAGCAGCTTCATAGCGGGAGGGGGGGCAGATACGCAGTATTTT. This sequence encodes CASSFIAGGGADTQYF.

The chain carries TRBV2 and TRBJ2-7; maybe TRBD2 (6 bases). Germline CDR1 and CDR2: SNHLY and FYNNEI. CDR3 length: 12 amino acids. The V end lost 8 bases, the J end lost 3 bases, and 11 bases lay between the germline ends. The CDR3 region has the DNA TGTGCCAGCTTACGGGGGTACTACGAGCAGTACTTC. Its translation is CASLRGYYEQYF.

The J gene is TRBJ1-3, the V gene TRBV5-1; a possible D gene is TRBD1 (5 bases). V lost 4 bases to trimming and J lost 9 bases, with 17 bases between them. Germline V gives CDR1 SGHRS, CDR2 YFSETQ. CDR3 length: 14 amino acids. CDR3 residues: CASSPDTTKGTIYF. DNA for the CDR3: TGCGCCAGCAGCCCGGACACGACTAAGGGCACCATATATTTT.

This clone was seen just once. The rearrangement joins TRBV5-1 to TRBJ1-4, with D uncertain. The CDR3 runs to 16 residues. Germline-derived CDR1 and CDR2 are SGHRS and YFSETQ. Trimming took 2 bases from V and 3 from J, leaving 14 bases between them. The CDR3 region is CASSFIRTGANEKLFF. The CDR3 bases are TGCGCCAGCAGCTTTATCAGGACGGGCGCTAATGAAAAACTGTTTTTT. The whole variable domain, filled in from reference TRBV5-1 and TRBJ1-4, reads KAGVTQTPRYLIKTRGQQVTLSCSPISGHRSVSWYQQTPGQGLQFLFEYFSETQRNKGNFPGRFSGRQFSNSRSEMNVSTLELGDSALYLCASSFIRTGANEKLFFGSGTQLSVL.

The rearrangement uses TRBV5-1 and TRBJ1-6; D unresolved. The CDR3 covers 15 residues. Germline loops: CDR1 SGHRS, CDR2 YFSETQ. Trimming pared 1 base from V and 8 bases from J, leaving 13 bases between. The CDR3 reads CASSLREIGHSPLHF. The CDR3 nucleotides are TGCGCCAGCAGCTTGCGCGAAATCGGACATTCACCCCTCCACTTT.

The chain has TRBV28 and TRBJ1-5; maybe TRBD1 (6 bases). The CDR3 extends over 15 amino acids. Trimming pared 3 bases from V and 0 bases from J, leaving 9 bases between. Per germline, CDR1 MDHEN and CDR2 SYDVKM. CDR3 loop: CASSFQGHSNQPQHF. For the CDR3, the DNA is TGTGCCAGCAGTTTTCAGGGACATAGCAATCAGCCCCAGCATTTT.

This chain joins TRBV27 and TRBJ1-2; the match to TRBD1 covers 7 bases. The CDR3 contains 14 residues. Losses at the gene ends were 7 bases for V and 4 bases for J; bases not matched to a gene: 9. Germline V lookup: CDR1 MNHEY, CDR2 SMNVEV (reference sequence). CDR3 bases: TGTGCCAGCATGGGTCCGGGACAGAGCTATGGCTACACCTTC. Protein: CASMGPGQSYGYTF.

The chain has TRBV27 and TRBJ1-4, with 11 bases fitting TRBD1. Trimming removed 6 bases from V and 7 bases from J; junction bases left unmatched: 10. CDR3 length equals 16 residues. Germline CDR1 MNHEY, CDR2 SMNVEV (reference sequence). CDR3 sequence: CASSYGTGGEGEKLFF. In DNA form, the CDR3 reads TGTGCCAGCAGCTACGGGACAGGGGGAGAAGGTGAAAAACTGTTTTTT.

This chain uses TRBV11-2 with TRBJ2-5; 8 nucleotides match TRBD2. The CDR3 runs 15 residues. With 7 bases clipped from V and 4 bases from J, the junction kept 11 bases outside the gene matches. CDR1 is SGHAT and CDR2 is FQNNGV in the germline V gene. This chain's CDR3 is CASKASGSWGETQYF. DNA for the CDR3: TGTGCCAGCAAGGCTAGCGGGTCCTGGGGAGAGACCCAGTACTTC.

CDR3 amino acids: CASSGAGDDEQYF. CDR3 in DNA: TGTGCCAGCTCAGGGGCAGGGGACGACGAGCAGTACTTC. This chain links TRBV18 with TRBJ2-7; possibly TRBD1 for D (6 bases). Germline V lookup: CDR1 KGHSH, CDR2 LQKENI. The V and J ends lost 5 bases and 5 bases respectively, with 13 bases between them. The CDR3 spans 13 residues.

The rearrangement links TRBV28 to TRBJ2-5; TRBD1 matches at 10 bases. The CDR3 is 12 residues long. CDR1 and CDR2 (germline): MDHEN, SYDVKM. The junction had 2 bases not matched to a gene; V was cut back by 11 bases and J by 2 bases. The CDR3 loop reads CAAGQGQETQYF. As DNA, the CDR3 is TGTGCCGCGGGACAGGGGCAAGAGACCCAGTACTTC.

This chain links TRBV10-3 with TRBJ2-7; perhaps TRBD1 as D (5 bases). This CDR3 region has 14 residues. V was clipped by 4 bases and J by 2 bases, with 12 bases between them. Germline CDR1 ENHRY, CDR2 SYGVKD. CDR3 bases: TGTGCCATCAGTGGTATTAGGGGAACCTACGAGCAGTACTTC. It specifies CAISGIRGTYEQYF.

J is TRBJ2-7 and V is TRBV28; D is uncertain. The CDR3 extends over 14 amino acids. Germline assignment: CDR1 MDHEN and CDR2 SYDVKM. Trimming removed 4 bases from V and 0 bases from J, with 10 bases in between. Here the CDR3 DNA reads TGTGCCAGCAGTTCCCCCCATGTCTCCTACGAGCAGTACTTC. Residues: CASSSPHVSYEQYF.

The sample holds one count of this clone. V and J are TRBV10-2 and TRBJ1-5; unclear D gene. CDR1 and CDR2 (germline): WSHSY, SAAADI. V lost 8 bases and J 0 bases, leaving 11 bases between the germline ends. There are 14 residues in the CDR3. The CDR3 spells CASLPSNSNQPQHF. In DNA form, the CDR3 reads TGCGCCAGCCTCCCGAGTAATAGCAATCAGCCCCAGCATTTT.

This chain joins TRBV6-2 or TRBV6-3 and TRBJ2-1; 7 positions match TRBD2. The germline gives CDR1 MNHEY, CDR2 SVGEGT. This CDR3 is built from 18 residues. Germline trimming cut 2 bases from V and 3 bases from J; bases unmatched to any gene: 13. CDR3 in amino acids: CASSYRLADSSNYNEQFF. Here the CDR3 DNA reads TGTGCCAGCAGTTACAGACTAGCAGACTCAAGTAACTACAATGAGCAGTTCTTC.

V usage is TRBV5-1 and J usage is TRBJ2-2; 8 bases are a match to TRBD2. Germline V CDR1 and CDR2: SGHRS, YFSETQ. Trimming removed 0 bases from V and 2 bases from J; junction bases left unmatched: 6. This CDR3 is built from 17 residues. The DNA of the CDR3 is TGCGCCAGCAGCTTGGCCGTGGTAGCGGGAAACACCGGGGAGCTGTTTTTT. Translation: CASSLAVVAGNTGELFF.

The CDR3 sequence: CASSQRGPWTGNTEAFF. The CDR3 coding sequence is TGTGCCAGCAGCCAGCGGGGGCCCTGGACGGGGAACACTGAAGCTTTCTTT. This chain connects TRBV3-1 (or the pseudogene TRBV3-2) to TRBJ1-1; maybe TRBD1 (6 bases). Germline CDR1 and CDR2: LGHDT and YNNKEL (reference sequence). There are 17 residues in the CDR3. The germline V and J ends were trimmed by 3 bases and 1 base, with 18 bases remaining between them.

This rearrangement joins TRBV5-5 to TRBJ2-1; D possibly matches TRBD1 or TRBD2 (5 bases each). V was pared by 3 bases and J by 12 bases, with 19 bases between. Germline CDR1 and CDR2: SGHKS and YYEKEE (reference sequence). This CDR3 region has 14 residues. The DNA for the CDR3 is TGTGCCAGCAGCTCCCAGTGGGGGACGGAAGCGCAGTTCTTC. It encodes CASSSQWGTEAQFF.